These 26 T cell receptor beta chains were sequenced from one sample in a study of response to subunit inactivated influenza vaccine. TCRdb recomputed calls from the RT-PCR reads with MiXCR, one row per CDR3 protein. The sample contains more than 400,000 distinct CDR3 sequences, about 10% of which appear only once. The sequenced sample was PBMCs from blood, obtained around seven weeks after vaccination. These receptors were obtained from a man aged 50 or older who received an inactivated influenza vaccine.

V is TRBV11-1 and J is TRBJ2-5; TRBD2 agrees at 9 bases. The CDR3 is 18 amino acids. The V segment lost 2 bases and the J segment 7 bases; nucleotides outside the gene matches: 17. The germline V gene has CDR1 SGHAT and CDR2 FQDESV (reference sequence). The CDR3 sequence: CASSLREVAGDTDVTQYF. The CDR3 DNA follows: TGTGCCAGCAGCTTAAGGGAAGTAGCGGGAGATACAGATGTGACCCAGTACTTC. Based on the CDR3 plus reference TRBV11-1 and TRBJ2-5, the full variable domain is EAEVAQSPRYKITEKSQAVAFWCDPISGHATLYWYRQILGQGPELLVQFQDESVVDDSQLPKDRFSAERLKGVDSTLKIQPAELGDSAMYLCASSLREVAGDTDVTQYFGPGTRLLVL.

This clonotype was counted between two and nine times. V usage is TRBV11-2 and J usage is TRBJ2-7, with TRBD1 matching over 11 bases. This CDR3 contains 16 residues. J lost 6 bases, V lost 5 bases, and 12 bases had no gene match. Germline CDR1 SGHAT, CDR2 FQNNGV. The CDR3 sequence: CASSLWTGGGWSEQYF. In nucleotides, the CDR3 is TGTGCCAGCAGCCTCTGGACAGGGGGCGGCTGGTCCGAGCAGTACTTC.

The genes are TRBV12-3 or TRBV12-4 and TRBJ2-3; TRBD2 matches 8 bases. Trimming took 0 bases from V and 2 from J; bases not matched to a gene: 7. The CDR3 has 17 amino acids. CDR3 nucleotides: TGTGCCAGCAGTTTAGCGCTCGGTAGCGGGGCCACAGATACGCAGTATTTT. Amino acids: CASSLALGSGATDTQYF.

This clonotype was picked up many times. CDR3 amino acids: CASRVGGATEAFF. CDR3 coding DNA: TGTGCCAGCAGGGTGGGGGGCGCGACTGAAGCTTTCTTT. The chain links TRBV6-1 to TRBJ1-1; TRBD1 is a possible D gene (6 bases). CDR1 and CDR2 from the germline V gene are MNHNS and SASEGT. Trimming removed 6 bases from V and 5 bases from J, with 13 bases in between. This CDR3 contains 13 residues.

The sample holds a few counts of this clonotype. The J gene is TRBJ2-3, the V gene TRBV5-1; D call uncertain. The germline V gene has CDR1 SGHRS and CDR2 YFSETQ. The CDR3 runs to 13 residues. V was cut by 3 bases and J by 4 bases, with 9 bases left in between. The CDR3 DNA follows: TGCGCCAGCAGCTCCCCGGAAGCAGATACGCAGTATTTT. Translation: CASSSPEADTQYF.

This clonotype was picked up a small number of times. This chain uses TRBV2 with TRBJ2-5; TRBD2 matches at 11 bases. V shed 9 bases and J 4 bases; nucleotides not matched to a gene: 7. The CDR3 sequence is 14 residues long. In germline, CDR1 is SNHLY, CDR2 FYNNEI. CDR3 DNA sequence: TGTGCCAGGGCCCAGACTAGCGGGGCAGAGACCCAGTACTTC. Translation: CARAQTSGAETQYF.

This clonotype was picked up many times. CDR3 nucleotide sequence: TGCAGTGCCCCCCCCCAGGGGGATACGCAGTATTTT. It codes for CSAPPQGDTQYF. This chain connects TRBV20-1 to TRBJ2-3, with a weak D call TRBD1 (6 bases). This CDR3 has 12 residues. Trimming left V 6 bases short and J 6 bases short, with 13 bases between. Germline V gives CDR1 DFQATT, CDR2 SNEGSKA (reference sequence).

J is TRBJ2-3 and V is TRBV20-1; a weak D match, TRBD2 (5 bases). V dropped 7 bases and J dropped 5 bases, with 16 bases sitting between them. CDR1 is DFQATT, CDR2 SNEGSKA, per germline (reference sequence). The CDR3 is made up of 13 amino acids. CDR3 DNA: TGCAGTGTCACCAGGAGGCTAGGAGATACGCAGTATTTT. This encodes CSVTRRLGDTQYF.

With respect to this clonotype: Mismatch with germline at one junction end may stem from a read error. This rearrangement joins TRBV7-7 to TRBJ2-1, with D possibly TRBD2 on 6 matching bases. The germline CDR1 and CDR2 sequences are SSHAT and FNYEAQ (reference sequence). CDR3 size: 15 residues. The CDR3 DNA sequence: TGTGCTAGCAGATCCACTAGCCGACCTTTCAATGAGCAGTTCTTC. Amino acids: CASRSTSRPFNEQFF.

The chain is built from TRBV20-1 and TRBJ2-5; D is undetermined. This CDR3 region has 10 residues. The germline V gene encodes CDR1 DFQATT and CDR2 SNEGSKA (reference sequence). As DNA, the CDR3 is TGCACCCCCGGCCGGGAGACCCAGTACTTC. This gives the protein CTPGRETQYF.

Note on this clonotype: A much larger clone differs by one base, so this may be a read error. CDR3 amino acids: CASSTILTGTGSYEQYF. In DNA form, the CDR3 reads TGCGCCAGCAGCACCATCTTAACCGGGACAGGGTCCTACGAGCAGTACTTC. The chain couples TRBV5-1 to TRBJ2-7; 9 nucleotides align to TRBD1. This CDR3 is 17 amino acids long. Germline CDR1 reads SGHRS; CDR2 reads YFSETQ. V trimming: 4 bases; J trimming: 1 base; junction bases outside the gene matches: 12.

The sample holds many counts of this clonotype. The rearrangement links TRBV7-7 to TRBJ2-1, with D perhaps matching TRBD1 (6 bases). The CDR3 contains 13 residues. The V gene lost 0 bases and the J gene lost 7 bases, with 7 bases spanning the gap. Germline V gives CDR1 SSHAT, CDR2 FNYEAQ (reference sequence). The CDR3 DNA reads TGTGCCAGCAGCTTAGCGCAGGGGAATGAGCAGTTCTTC. Its translation: CASSLAQGNEQFF.

This clonotype was observed a handful of times. The chain carries TRBV14 and TRBJ2-7; 8 nucleotides line up with TRBD1. Germline V CDR1 and CDR2: SGHDN, FVKESK. V dropped 1 base and J dropped 5; count of bases not matched to a gene: 7. This CDR3 contains 15 residues. The CDR3 loop reads CASSQGTGYFNEQYF. CDR3 in DNA: TGTGCCAGCAGCCAAGGGACAGGGTACTTCAACGAGCAGTACTTC.

This clonotype was seen a handful of times. V gene TRBV7-2 combines with J gene TRBJ1-1; TRBD1 might be the D (6 bases). Trimming took 2 bases from V and 0 from J, leaving 10 bases between them. The CDR3 extends over 15 amino acids. Per germline, CDR1 SGHTA and CDR2 FQGNSA. CDR3 nucleotides: TGTGCCAGCAGCTTAAATGGACAGATGAACACTGAAGCTTTCTTT. Translated: CASSLNGQMNTEAFF. Together with reference TRBV7-2 and TRBJ1-1, the CDR3 gives the full variable domain: GAGVSQSPSNKVTEKGKDVELRCDPISGHTALYWYRQSLGQGLEFLIYFQGNSAPDKSGLPSDRFSAERTGGSVSTLTIQRTQQEDSAVYLCASSLNGQMNTEAFFGQGTRLTVV.

V gene TRBV4-1 combines with J gene TRBJ1-5; a possible D gene is TRBD1 (5 bases). Trimming pared 0 bases from V and 6 bases from J, leaving 12 bases between. CDR1 MGHRA and CDR2 YSYEKL come from the germline V gene. This CDR3 region has 15 residues. CDR3 amino acids: CASSQEQGGSQPQHF. The CDR3 bases are TGCGCCAGCAGCCAAGAGCAGGGAGGATCTCAGCCCCAGCATTTT.

The J gene is TRBJ2-1, the V gene TRBV7-9; D may be TRBD2 (5 bases). Between the trimmed V and J ends, which lost 6 bases and 6 bases, there was a span of 12 bases. The CDR3 runs to 13 residues. Per germline, CDR1 SEHNR and CDR2 FQNEAQ (reference sequence). The chain's CDR3 is CASSSRGFNEQFF. The CDR3 nucleotides read TGTGCCAGCAGTTCGAGAGGGTTCAATGAGCAGTTCTTC.

This clonotype was found a few times. The chain links TRBV11-3 to TRBJ2-1; D might be TRBD2 (5 bases). CDR1 and CDR2 from the germline V gene are SGHNT and YENEEA. This CDR3 has 13 amino acids. V was clipped by 5 bases and J by 5 bases, with 10 bases between them. The CDR3 region has the DNA TGTGCCAGCAGCCCCCCCGGGGACAATGAGCAGTTCTTC. This codes for CASSPPGDNEQFF.

The chain has TRBV29-1 and TRBJ1-1; 8 positions match TRBD1. After removal of 7 bases from V and 6 bases from J, the junction contained 10 bases not matched to a gene. The CDR3 has 13 amino acids. CDR1 SQVTM and CDR2 ANQGSEA come from the germline V gene. The CDR3 DNA follows: TGCAGCGCTTTCCCCGACAGGGGATCTGAAGCTTTCTTT. Translation: CSAFPDRGSEAFF.

V gene TRBV5-5 combines with J gene TRBJ2-6; D is ambiguous. The germline V gene has CDR1 SGHKS and CDR2 YYEKEE (reference sequence). The V end was cut by 0 bases, the J end by 2 bases, with 9 bases between. This CDR3 contains 16 residues. CDR3 in amino acids: CASSLAPKPGANVLTF. The CDR3 DNA reads as TGTGCCAGCAGCTTGGCCCCGAAGCCTGGGGCCAACGTCCTGACTTTC.

This clonotype was counted ten times or more. V is TRBV29-1 and J is TRBJ1-2; D unclear. The germline CDR1 and CDR2 sequences are SQVTM and ANQGSEA. The CDR3 loop spans 12 amino acids. The germline V and J ends were trimmed by 5 bases and 7 bases, with 14 bases remaining between them. The chain's CDR3 is CSVSDTRGGYTF. The CDR3 bases are TGCAGCGTTTCAGACACTCGAGGTGGCTACACCTTC.

This clonotype occurred many times. The rearrangement joins TRBV5-6 to TRBJ2-1; the D is unclear. The V and J ends lost 5 bases and 0 bases respectively, with 18 bases between them. CDR1 is SGHDT and CDR2 is YYEEEE in the germline V gene. CDR3 size: 17 residues. The CDR3 DNA reads as TGTGCCAGCAGTTTTGAAGGGTACCAACGCTCCTACAATGAGCAGTTCTTC. Translated: CASSFEGYQRSYNEQFF.

This clonotype was seen a handful of times. The rearrangement uses TRBV7-8 and TRBJ2-7, with D possibly matching TRBD1 (5 bases). Between the trimmed V and J ends, which lost 6 bases and 0 bases, there was a span of 9 bases. The CDR3 extends over 13 amino acids. Germline CDR1 SGHVS, CDR2 FQNEAQ. CDR3 sequence: CASRTESSYEQYF. DNA of the CDR3: TGTGCCAGCAGGACAGAGAGCTCCTACGAGCAGTACTTC.

The gene calls are TRBV7-2 and TRBJ2-5; 8 bases align to TRBD1. After removal of 5 bases from V and 1 base from J, the junction contained 9 bases not matched to a gene. The CDR3 loop spans 16 amino acids. In germline, CDR1 is SGHTA, CDR2 FQGNSA. This chain's CDR3 is CASSLTRDRPQETQYF. In DNA, the CDR3 is TGTGCCAGCAGCCTCACCAGGGACAGGCCCCAAGAGACCCAGTACTTC.

This clonotype was seen many times. The rearrangement links TRBV20-1 to TRBJ2-7; the D is unclear. The ends were cut back, 5 bases at V and 4 bases at J, with 15 bases in the middle. This CDR3 region has 13 residues. Germline V gene sequence: CDR1 DFQATT, CDR2 SNEGSKA (reference sequence). The CDR3 region is CSAVPPYPYEQYF. In DNA form, the CDR3 reads TGCAGTGCTGTCCCCCCATATCCTTACGAGCAGTACTTC.

A remark on this clonotype: This could be a read error, since a much larger clone is one nucleotide away. The genes are TRBV10-3 and TRBJ2-3; 8 positions agree with TRBD2. The CDR3 is made up of 15 amino acids. CDR1 is ENHRY and CDR2 is SYGVKD in the germline V gene. The CDR3 here is CAIMRSGGLTDMQYF. CDR3 bases: TGTGCCATCATGAGGAGCGGGGGCCTCACAGATATGCAGTATTTT.

At least ten counts were recorded for this clonotype. The chain uses TRBV12-3 or TRBV12-4 and TRBJ2-5; 10 bases fit TRBD1. The CDR3 has 15 amino acids. With V trimmed by 7 bases and J by 2 bases, 7 bases remained unmatched. CDR3 region: CASIGTGAAQETQYF. In DNA, the CDR3 is TGTGCCAGCATTGGGACAGGGGCCGCACAAGAGACCCAGTACTTC.